The sequence of this TCR beta chain was determined in a study of cytomegalovirus exposure and HLA in healthy donors. V shed 0 bases and J 4 bases; nucleotides not matched to a gene: 13. Germline V gives CDR1 SGDLS, CDR2 YYNGEE. This CDR3 contains 19 residues. This PCR relied on a set of 60 Vbeta primers and 13 Jbeta primers. The repertoire was sequenced with immunoSEQ multiplex PCR; TCRdb's copy has only in-frame clones and lacks some. Here the sample spans under 200,000 clones, 80% to 85% being singletons. The clonotype was recovered from a woman between 18 and 29 years old in good health and CMV-seropositive. The rearrangement links TRBV9 to TRBJ2-2; 9 bases are a match to TRBD1. The sequenced sample was PBMCs. The CDR3 protein is CASSVATGGQGHRTGELFF. For the CDR3, the DNA is TGTGCCAGCAGCGTAGCTACAGGGGGCCAAGGCCATCGCACCGGGGAGCTGTTTTTT.